What follows is one T cell receptor beta chain and its context. Its recognized antigen is unknown. No base qualities exist here, and no much larger clone lies one base off it. TCRbeta CDR3 regions were amplified from genomic DNA using the immunoSEQ Assay, a bias-controlled multiplex PCR. Concerning the study's data processing: Within the assay, amplification of reference gene primers was used to estimate how many nucleated cells each sample contained. Sequence reads were collapsed and filtered to measure the absolute abundance of every unique TCRbeta CDR3 rearrangement. For each sample, productive Simpson clonality was calculated as the square root of Simpson's diversity index over productive rearrangements. TCRdb took this table from immuneACCESS and kept in-frame rearrangements with V and J called. Such tables lack part of the clones; where checked against another copy, unresolved V genes explain under half of the gap, and the rest is unexplained. D and trimming were read from the DNA, whereas the V and J calls and clone size are those reported in that table. In all, the sample holds 100,000 to 150,000 clones, and around 85% of those were seen once. Around 3.2% of the sample goes to the ten largest clones.

Sequences ENHRY (CDR1) and SYGVKD (CDR2) are obtained from the germline V gene. Inclusive of the bounding cysteine and phenylalanine, the CDR3 is 11 residues long. The retained sequence is limited to the CDR3, 33 bases, with the frame set at the first base. Cut back by 8 bases and 7 bases, the V and J ends lie 12 bases apart. The source of the sample is a study of blood T cell repertoires in COVID-19 (dated by TCRdb to about 2020). As for the study more broadly: Collaborator samples came from the United States, Italy and Spain and covered acute and convalescent phases of COVID-19. The material from the prospective study consisted of cDNA or gDNA derived from T cells, B-cell-depleted T cells, or PBMCs. Where HLA class I and class II types were available, the types were taken from metadata supplied by the sample provider, not from assay-based typing. Nearly every sample came with metadata listing a de-identified subject ID, COVID-19 status, age in years and sex. The dataset comprised deeply sampled blood TCRbeta repertoires from subjects exposed to, actively infected with, or recovered from COVID-19. The samples were drawn from the first 160 participants of the ongoing ImmuneRACE study and from over 950 subjects provided by 6 global collaborators. The repertoires were made available in a free public database intended to serve as a resource for research on the immune response to SARS-CoV-2. Overall study outcomes, separate from this receptor: How much clinical and demographic metadata was included differed by source and by participant, and the metadata was provided uncurated.

One collaborating source in Seattle enrolled patients during active infection and followed them longitudinally through the course of disease. The collaborating institutions used their own protocols to collect whole blood in K2EDTA tubes. For TCRbeta analysis, collaborators shipped samples in one of three forms: frozen whole blood, isolated PBMCs, or DNA extracted from either of those sample types. The sample comprised peripheral blood. The receptor chain draws on TRBV10-3 and TRBJ2-7; a tentative D match to TRBD2 spans 5 bases. This TCR came from a woman at least 80 years old with COVID-19, enrolled during active disease. The CDR3 has the sequence CAIFARGEQYF. The DNA reads as follows: TGTGCCATCTTTGCCCGAGGGGAGCAGTACTTC.